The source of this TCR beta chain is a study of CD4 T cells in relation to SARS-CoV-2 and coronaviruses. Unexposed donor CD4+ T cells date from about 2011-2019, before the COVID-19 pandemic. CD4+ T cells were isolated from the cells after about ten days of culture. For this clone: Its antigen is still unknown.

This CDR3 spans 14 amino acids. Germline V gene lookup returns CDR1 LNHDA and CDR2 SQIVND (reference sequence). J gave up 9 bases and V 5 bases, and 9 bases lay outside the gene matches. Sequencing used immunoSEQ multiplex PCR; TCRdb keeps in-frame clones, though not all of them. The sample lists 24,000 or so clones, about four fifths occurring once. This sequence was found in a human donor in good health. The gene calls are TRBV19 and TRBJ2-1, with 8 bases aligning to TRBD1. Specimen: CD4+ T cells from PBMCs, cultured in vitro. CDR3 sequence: CASSWGQDPLEQFF. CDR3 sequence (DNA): TGTGCCAGTAGTTGGGGACAGGACCCCCTTGAGCAGTTCTTC.